The rows below give T cell receptor beta chains drawn from one sample of a study of beta chain features in type 1 diabetes. TCRdb's table, derived via immunoSEQ multiplex PCR, lists solely in-frame clones and lacks some. The table has roughly 260,000 clones, 9.5% to 13% seen once. The material sequenced was naive CD4+ T cells from blood. These TCRs come from a man aged 30 to 45 with type 1 diabetes. Each CDR3 is given with its conserved first and last residue. The D gene is left open where the match is weak. Not every row has a clone size; where given, it reads once, few, many or a size class.

>TRBJ1-4|TRBV7-8|few|-
TGTGCCAGCAGCTTATCAACGGTATACGAAAAACTGTTTTTT
CASSLSTVYEKLFF
>TRBJ2-1|TRBV9|-|-
TGTGCCAGCAGCGTAGCAGACAGTCTCTACAATGAGCAGTTCTTC
CASSVADSLYNEQFF
>TRBJ2-5|TRBV19|-|-
TGTGCCAGTAGTGGGTCGGGACAAGAGACCCAGTACTTC
CASSGSGQETQYF
>TRBJ1-6|TRBV18|-|TRBD1
TGTGCCAGCTCACTGGGACAGGGGAGGTCACCCCTCCACTTT
CASSLGQGRSPLHF
>TRBJ2-7|TRBV6-1|few|TRBD1
TGTGCCAGCAAAAAGGGACAGGCCTACGAGCAGTACTTC
CASKKGQAYEQYF
>TRBJ1-2|TRBV9|few|-
TGTGCCAGCAGCGTAGAGGGAGGAGCCGGCTACACCTTC
CASSVEGGAGYTF
>TRBJ1-6|TRBV29-1|-|TRBD1
TGCAGCGTTGAGGTAGGCAGGGGGCTCCACTTT
CSVEVGRGLHF
>TRBJ2-1|TRBV5-6|-|-
TGTGCCAGCAGCTTGAGCCAGGACAGCTCCTACAATGAGCAGTTCTTC
CASSLSQDSSYNEQFF
>TRBJ2-1|TRBV4-3|-|-
TGCGCCAGCAGCCAAGGCAGGGGACCCTCGCCCAATGAGCAGTTCTTC
CASSQGRGPSPNEQFF
>TRBJ1-6|TRBV11-2|few|-
TGTGCCAGCAGCCTCCGGACAGCCGATAATTCACCCCTCCACTTT
CASSLRTADNSPLHF
>TRBJ2-2|TRBV4-1|few|TRBD2
TGCGCCAGCAGCCAAGGGGGACTAGCGGGGGTCAACACCGGGGAGCTGTTTTTT
CASSQGGLAGVNTGELFF
>TRBJ1-6|TRBV30|-|TRBD1
TGTGCCTGGAGTGGGACGACAGGGGATTCACCCCTCCACTTT
CAWSGTTGDSPLHF
>TRBJ2-7|TRBV10-3|-|TRBD1
TGTGCCATCAGTGACCCAGGGGGCTCCTACGAGCAGTACTTC
CAISDPGGSYEQYF
>TRBJ2-3|TRBV9|-|-
TGTGCCAGCAGCGTAGACCCCCTCGGAGATACGCAGTATTTT
CASSVDPLGDTQYF
>TRBJ1-2|TRBV19|-|TRBD1
TGTGCCAGTAGTACCACCGGGACAGGGAAGCGTGGCTACACCTTC
CASSTTGTGKRGYTF
>TRBJ2-7|TRBV29-1|few|-
TGCAGCGTTGAAGTTTGGGGGCGAGAGCAGTACTTC
CSVEVWGREQYF